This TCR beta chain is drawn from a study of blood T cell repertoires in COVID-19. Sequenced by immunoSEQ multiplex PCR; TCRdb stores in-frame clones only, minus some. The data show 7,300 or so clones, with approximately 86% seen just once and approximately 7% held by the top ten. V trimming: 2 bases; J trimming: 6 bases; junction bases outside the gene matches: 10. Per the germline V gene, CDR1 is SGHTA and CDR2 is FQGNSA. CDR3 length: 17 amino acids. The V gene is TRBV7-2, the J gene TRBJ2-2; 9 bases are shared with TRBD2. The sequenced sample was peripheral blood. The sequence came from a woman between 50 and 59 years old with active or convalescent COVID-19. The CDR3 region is CASSLKGLAGLSGELFF. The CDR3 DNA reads TGTGCCAGCAGCTTAAAGGGGCTAGCGGGACTGTCCGGGGAGCTGTTTTTT. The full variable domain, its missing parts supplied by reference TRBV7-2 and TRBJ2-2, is GAGVSQSPSNKVTEKGKDVELRCDPISGHTALYWYRQSLGQGLEFLIYFQGNSAPDKSGLPSDRFSAERTGGSVSTLTIQRTQQEDSAVYLCASSLKGLAGLSGELFFGEGSRLTVL.